This T cell receptor beta chain was found in a study of cytomegalovirus exposure and HLA in healthy donors. The overall study: Early released data comprised tens of millions of unique TCRs from HLA-typed donors. Points from the study as a whole: Per published reports, the classifier diagnosed cytomegalovirus status with high specificity and sensitivity. Researchers catalogued approximately 170 TCR beta chains as cytomegalovirus-associated.

This clone has a handful of counts. The antigen is not known. With 60 Vbeta and 13 Jbeta primers, the PCR was carried out. Produced via immunoSEQ multiplex PCR; TCRdb's table is partial and in-frame only. The sample has 70,000 to 95,000 clones, roughly 60% seen once. CDR3 length: 15 amino acids. V shed 2 bases, J shed 5 bases, and the junction held 8 bases outside the gene matches. Germline CDR1 KGHSH, CDR2 LQKENI. The donors gave bone marrow, and they were healthy. Sequencing used PBMCs. The chain joins TRBV18 to TRBJ2-7; 8 bases match TRBD1. The TCR comes from a woman in her twenties or thirties in good health and CMV-seropositive. CDR3 bases: TGTGCCAGCTCACCAGCCCGGGACAGGTTCCACGAGCAGTACTTC. It yields the protein CASSPARDRFHEQYF.